This T cell receptor beta chain came from a study of OX40 agonist ivuxolimab in advanced cancers. On the study more broadly: Patients received ivuxolimab, an agonistic anti-OX40 (CD134) antibody. Of the participants, around 39% had some prior anti-PD-1, anti-PD-L1 or anti-CTLA-4 therapy, which was allowed.

This clone was observed a few times. Its specificity is unknown. Points from the study as a whole: Clones of CD4+ and CD8+ blood T cells grew by week 6 at doses of 0.1 to 3.0 mg/kg. The average count of expanded clones was higher among CD8+ T cells than among CD4+.

Germline V CDR1 and CDR2: SGHAT, FQNNGV. This CDR3 is 14 amino acids long. V shed 0 bases and J shed 4 bases, with 6 bases lying between them. The repertoire was sequenced with immunoSEQ multiplex PCR; TCRdb's copy has only in-frame clones and lacks some. The table has 15,000 to 25,000 clones, nearly 85% seen once. The receptor's source is an adult with an advanced solid tumor such as melanoma, head and neck, liver or kidney cancer. The specimen comprised CD4+ or CD8+ T cells sorted from blood, sampled in a trial of the OX40 agonist ivuxolimab. This rearrangement joins TRBV11-2 to TRBJ1-4; D gene unclear. CDR3 protein: CASSLDAFNEKLFF. The CDR3 nucleotides are TGTGCCAGCAGCTTAGATGCATTTAATGAAAAACTGTTTTTT.